Below are 25 T cell receptor beta chains sequenced from a single sample in a study of tumor-infiltrating lymphocytes in primary liver carcinoma. Germline DNA was extracted alongside blood RNA, which was obtained from unsorted whole blood. TCR beta cDNA was made from 400 to 500 ng total RNA with a constant-region primer. Slightly modified ARM-PCR served as the procedure for the TCR beta libraries. These libraries came from three rounds of nested multiplex PCR. With TRBV1-TRBV30 forward primers and a C-beta reverse primer, the first two PCR rounds were run for roughly 10 cycles each. Via MiXCR, TCRdb re-called the multiplex PCR reads, giving one row per CDR3 protein. Altogether 300,000 to 400,000 distinct CDR3 sequences are present, approximately 60% being singletons, with the ten largest covering 9% to 10%. Sample: peripheral blood. The receptor source for this set is a man aged 35 to 55 with primary liver carcinoma and hepatitis B virus infection.

Concerning this clonotype: The junction shows a germline mismatch at one end, possibly a read error. This chain uses TRBV20-1 with TRBJ2-5; D may be TRBD1 (6 bases). CDR3 length equals 13 residues. Germline CDR1 reads DFQATT; CDR2 reads SNEGSKA (reference sequence). The CDR3 spells CSVRGTNQETQYF. The CDR3 region has the DNA TGCAGTGTTAGAGGGACAAATCAAGAGACCCAGTACTTC.

This clonotype has only a few counts. This may come from a read error, since a much larger clone is one base off. The CDR3 end shows no conserved phenylalanine or tryptophan, and so a read error is likely. V is TRBV10-1 and J is TRBJ2-5; D remains unclear. This CDR3 region has 14 residues. Germline V CDR1 and CDR2: WNHNN, SYGVQD (reference sequence). The V and J ends lost 3 bases and 5 bases respectively, with 13 bases between them. The CDR3 DNA reads TGCGCCAGCAGTGAAACCGTAACCTCGGAGACCCAGTACTTA. As protein: CASSETVTSETQYL.

Remarks on this clonotype: This sequence may be a read error, since a much larger clone differs from it by one base. The chain has TRBV12-5 and TRBJ2-7, with a possible D match to TRBD1 (6 bases). The germline V gene has CDR1 LGHNT and CDR2 FRNRAP. CDR3 length: 13 amino acids. The CDR3 is CTSGLGQPSEQYF. The DNA for the CDR3 is TGTACTAGTGGGTTAGGACAGCCATCCGAGCAGTACTTC.

This clonotype came up once. One end of the junction does not line up with germline, which may come from a read error. This rearrangement joins TRBV6-1 to TRBJ1-1; weak D call: TRBD1 (5 bases). The CDR3 runs 15 residues. CDR1 and CDR2 (germline): MNHNS, SASEGT. Written as DNA, the CDR3 is TGTTCCAGCAGTGAGGGTTTAGGTAGGGGAACTGAAGCTCTCTTT. Its protein is CSSSEGLGRGTEALF.

This clonotype occurred many times. This chain links TRBV12-3 or TRBV12-4 with TRBJ1-1; no clear D gene. The V gene lost 3 bases and the J gene lost 0 bases, with 2 bases spanning the gap. The CDR3 length is 12 residues. CDR3 in DNA: TGTGCCAGCAGTTTGATGAACACTGAAGCTTTCTTT. As protein: CASSLMNTEAFF.

Remarks on this clonotype: Just one base apart from a much larger clone, this may be a read error. The chain recombines TRBV5-4 with TRBJ2-7; 12 bases match TRBD2. CDR1 is SGHNT and CDR2 is YYREEE in the germline V gene (reference sequence). The ends lost 1 base at V and 9 bases at J; junction bases unmatched: 8. CDR3 length equals 15 residues. CDR3 sequence (DNA): TGTGCCAGCAGCTTGAAATCGACTAGCGGGAGCAGGCAGTACTTC. It specifies CASSLKSTSGSRQYF.

This clonotype showed up many times. This chain joins TRBV4-3 and TRBJ2-7; tentative D call: TRBD1 (6 bases). CDR1 is LGHNA, CDR2 YSLEER, per germline. The CDR3 runs 15 residues. V was trimmed by 1 base and J by 4 bases, leaving 14 bases between them. CDR3 residues: CASSQGAGVEYEQYF. CDR3 DNA: TGCGCCAGCAGCCAAGGGGCAGGGGTTGAGTACGAGCAGTACTTC.

This clonotype has only a few counts. The chain links TRBV28 to TRBJ1-3, with no clear D. CDR1 MDHEN and CDR2 SYDVKM come from the germline V gene. This CDR3 contains 15 residues. The germline V and J ends were trimmed by 7 bases and 2 bases, with 15 bases remaining between them. CDR3 in DNA: TGTGCCAGCACCCCCTCATCCGGGGCTGGAAACACCATATATTTT. Protein: CASTPSSGAGNTIYF.

This clonotype appeared once. This may come from a read error, since a much larger clone is one base off. The chain couples TRBV4-1 to TRBJ2-7; 7 nucleotides align to TRBD1. Germline values: CDR1 MGHRA, CDR2 YSYEKL. There are 15 residues in the CDR3. J lost 2 bases, V lost 0 bases, and 4 bases had no gene match. As DNA, the CDR3 is TGCGCCAGCAGCCAAGAAAGTACAGGGGCCTACGAGCAGTACTTC. Protein sequence: CASSQESTGAYEQYF.

This clonotype appeared a few times. The V gene is TRBV30, the J gene TRBJ1-5; tentative D call: TRBD1 (5 bases). Germline V lookup: CDR1 GTSNPN, CDR2 SVGIG (reference sequence). CDR3 size: 13 residues. Between the trimmed V and J ends, which lost 3 bases and 5 bases, there was a span of 11 bases. The CDR3 region has the DNA TGTGCCTGGAGGGCCAGGGAAGATCAGCCCCAGCATTTT. Translating gives CAWRAREDQPQHF.

By sample fraction, this clonotype is medium-sized (0.01 to 0.1%). The rearrangement uses TRBV11-1 and TRBJ2-1; D is unclear. Trimming stripped 0 bases from V and 2 bases from J, with 5 bases between. Germline values: CDR1 SGHAT, CDR2 FQDESV (reference sequence). This CDR3 is 14 amino acids long. CDR3 protein: CASSLAGPYNEQFF. The CDR3 region has the DNA TGTGCCAGCAGCTTAGCCGGTCCCTACAATGAGCAGTTCTTC.

Worth noting for this clonotype: One end of the junction varies from germline; a read error may be responsible. V and J are TRBV14 and TRBJ2-7; TRBD2 aligns across 13 bases. Germline V gene data show CDR1 as SGHDN and CDR2 as FVKESK. The CDR3 spans 18 residues. The DNA of the CDR3 is TGTACCAGCAGCCATACGTCTGGACTAGCGGGAGCCTCCTACGTGCAGTACTTC. It codes for CTSSHTSGLAGASYVQYF.

This clonotype was observed a few times. The chain has TRBV5-1 and TRBJ2-5; D uncertain. V lost 0 bases to trimming and J lost 4 bases, with 16 bases between them. The CDR3 sequence is 16 residues long. The germline gives CDR1 SGHRS, CDR2 YFSETQ. CDR3 nucleotides: TGCGCCAGCAGCTTGGCGTCACTCCAGGTCGTAGAGACCCAGTACTTC. Translated: CASSLASLQVVETQYF.

Concerning this clonotype itself: At one end the junction does not follow the germline gene, possibly because of a read error. The chain links TRBV28 to TRBJ1-2; D uncertain. There are 15 residues in the CDR3. Germline-derived CDR1 and CDR2 are MDHEN and SYDVKM. CDR3 region: CASSSPGRLDYGYTF. As DNA, the CDR3 is TGTGCCAGCAGTTCCCCCGGCAGGCTCGATTATGGCTACACTTTC.

Details on this clonotype: An end of the junction differs from the germline gene, which may be a read error. The chain has TRBV12-3 or TRBV12-4 and TRBJ2-3; possibly TRBD1 for D (5 bases). The CDR3 spans 16 residues. CDR3 sequence reads: CAISSPVSAGSDTQYF. The CDR3 bases are TGTGCCATCAGTTCCCCGGTGTCGGCAGGGTCAGATACGCAGTATTTT.

This clonotype came up once. J is TRBJ1-6 and V is TRBV4-3, with D perhaps matching TRBD1 (5 bases). The ends were cut back, 6 bases at V and 9 bases at J, with 21 bases in the middle. The CDR3 runs to 16 residues. Germline loops: CDR1 LGHNA, CDR2 YSLEER. The CDR3 is CASSSWDRGRSSPLHF. Here the CDR3 DNA reads TGCGCCAGCAGTTCCTGGGATAGGGGAAGGAGTTCACCCCTCCACTTT.

Points on this clonotype: A much larger clone sits a single nucleotide away, making a read error possible. The chain is built from TRBV6-1 and TRBJ1-4; a possible D gene is TRBD1 (5 bases). This CDR3 spans 14 amino acids. From germline, CDR1 is MNHNS and CDR2 SASEGT. The DNA of the CDR3 is TGTGCCAACAGTCATCAGGGAAGCGGTGAAAAACTGTTTTTT. Amino acid sequence: CANSHQGSGEKLFF.

The J gene is TRBJ2-3, the V gene TRBV5-6; 11 bases are shared with TRBD1. CDR1 and CDR2 from the germline V gene are SGHDT and YYEEEE. Germline trimming cut 5 bases from V and 4 bases from J; bases unmatched to any gene: 6. CDR3 size: 15 residues. DNA of the CDR3: TGTGCCAGCAGATACAGGACAGGGGGCCCAGATACGCAGTATTTT. Translation: CASRYRTGGPDTQYF.

V usage is TRBV27 and J usage is TRBJ2-7; 10 bases are shared with TRBD2. The CDR3 loop spans 14 amino acids. V lost 6 bases to trimming and J lost 2 bases; unmatched junction nucleotides: 4. Germline-derived CDR1 and CDR2 are MNHEY and SMNVEV (reference sequence). The chain's CDR3 is CASRELAGPYEQYF. CDR3 sequence (DNA): TGTGCCAGCAGAGAACTAGCGGGGCCCTACGAGCAGTACTTC.

Note on this clonotype: One junction end does not reproduce the germline sequence, and a read error may be involved. This rearrangement joins TRBV11-2 to TRBJ2-1; maybe TRBD1 (5 bases). CDR3 size: 16 residues. The germline V gene has CDR1 SGHAT and CDR2 FQNNGV. CDR3 residues: CASNLGAEAPYCEQFF. The CDR3 bases are TGTGCCAGCAACTTAGGGGCAGAGGCCCCCTACTGTGAGCAGTTCTTC.

This clonotype was detected many times. The J gene is TRBJ2-1, the V gene TRBV6-2 or TRBV6-3, with 9 bases lining up with TRBD2. Germline CDR1 is MNHEY and CDR2 is SVGEGT. The trim removed 6 bases at V and 9 bases at J, leaving 9 bases unmatched. The CDR3 spans 14 residues. The CDR3 DNA is TGTGCCAGCAGATTAGCGGGAGAGCCGGCTGAGCAGTTCTTC. Translation gives CASRLAGEPAEQFF.

At least ten counts were recorded for this clonotype. V is TRBV28 and J is TRBJ2-5, with D tentatively TRBD1 (6 bases). Trimming stripped 6 bases from V and 4 bases from J, with 15 bases between. The CDR3 runs 14 residues. Germline CDR1 MDHEN, CDR2 SYDVKM. The CDR3 protein is CASSLTGQGETQYF. In DNA, the CDR3 is TGTGCCAGCAGCCTCACAGGGCAGGGAGAGACCCAGTACTTC.

This clonotype was detected ten times or more. J is TRBJ2-4 and V is TRBV7-9; tentatively, D is TRBD1 or TRBD2 (5 bases each). V gave up 5 bases and J gave up 5 bases, with 16 bases separating them. The germline CDR1 and CDR2 sequences are SEHNR and FQNEAQ (reference sequence). The CDR3 spans 15 residues. The CDR3 is CASSPRQRGENIQYF. The CDR3 DNA reads as TGTGCCAGCAGCCCGCGACAGAGAGGGGAAAACATTCAGTACTTC.

Turning to this clonotype: A much more abundant neighbour one base away suggests this may be a read error. This sequence joins TRBV4-2 and TRBJ1-5, with D possibly TRBD1 on 6 matching bases. Germline V gene lookup returns CDR1 LGHNA and CDR2 YNFKEQ. This CDR3 has 13 amino acids. The CDR3, as DNA: TGTGCCGGCAGCCAATCTGGGGGCCAGCCCCAGCATTTT. The encoded protein is CAGSQSGGQPQHF.

About this clonotype: One junction end disagrees with the germline gene, perhaps due to a read error. The gene calls are TRBV5-5 and TRBJ2-6; possibly TRBD1 for D (5 bases). CDR3 size: 16 residues. Germline assignment: CDR1 SGHKS and CDR2 YYEKEE (reference sequence). CDR3 nucleotides: TGTGCCAGCAGCTCTGGATCGTTCTCTGGGGCCAACGCCCTGACTTTC. As protein: CASSSGSFSGANALTF.